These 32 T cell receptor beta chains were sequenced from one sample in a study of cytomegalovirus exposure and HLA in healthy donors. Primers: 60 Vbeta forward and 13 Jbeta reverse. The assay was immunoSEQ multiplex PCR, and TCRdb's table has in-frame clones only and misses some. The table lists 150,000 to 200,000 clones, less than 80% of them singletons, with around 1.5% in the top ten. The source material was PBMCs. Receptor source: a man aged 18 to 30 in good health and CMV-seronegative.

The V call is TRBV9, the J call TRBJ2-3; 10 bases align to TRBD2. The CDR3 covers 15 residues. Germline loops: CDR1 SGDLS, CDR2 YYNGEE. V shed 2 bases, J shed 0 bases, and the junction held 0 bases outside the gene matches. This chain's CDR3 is CASSVSGGSTDTQYF. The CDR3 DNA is TGTGCCAGCAGCGTTAGCGGGGGGAGCACAGATACGCAGTATTTT.

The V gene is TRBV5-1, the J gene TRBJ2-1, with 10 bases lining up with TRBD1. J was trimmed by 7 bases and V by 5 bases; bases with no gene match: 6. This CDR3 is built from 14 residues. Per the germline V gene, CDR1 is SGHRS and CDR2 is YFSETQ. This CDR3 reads CASSPDRGWNEQFF. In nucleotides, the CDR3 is TGCGCCAGCAGTCCGGACAGGGGGTGGAATGAGCAGTTCTTC.

The CDR3 region has the DNA TGCGCCAGCAGCACACTAGCGGGAGGGATGGCCGGGGAGCTGTTTTTT. Translating gives CASSTLAGGMAGELFF. The rearrangement joins TRBV4-1 to TRBJ2-2; 13 positions match TRBD2. The length of the CDR3 is 16 residues. V lost 5 bases, J lost 6 bases, and 6 bases stayed unmatched. CDR1 MGHRA and CDR2 YSYEKL come from the germline V gene.

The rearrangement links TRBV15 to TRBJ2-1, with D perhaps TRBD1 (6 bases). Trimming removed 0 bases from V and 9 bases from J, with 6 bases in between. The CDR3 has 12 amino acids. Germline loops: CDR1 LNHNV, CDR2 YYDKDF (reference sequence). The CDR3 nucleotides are TGTGCCACCAGCAGAGAAGGGGGTGAGCAGTTCTTC. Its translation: CATSREGGEQFF.

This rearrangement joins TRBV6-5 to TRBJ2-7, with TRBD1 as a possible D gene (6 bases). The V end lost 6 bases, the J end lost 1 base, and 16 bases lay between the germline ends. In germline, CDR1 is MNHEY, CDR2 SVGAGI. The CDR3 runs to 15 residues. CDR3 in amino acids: CASRAGTQISYEQYF. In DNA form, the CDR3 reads TGTGCCAGCAGGGCCGGGACACAGATATCCTACGAGCAGTACTTC.

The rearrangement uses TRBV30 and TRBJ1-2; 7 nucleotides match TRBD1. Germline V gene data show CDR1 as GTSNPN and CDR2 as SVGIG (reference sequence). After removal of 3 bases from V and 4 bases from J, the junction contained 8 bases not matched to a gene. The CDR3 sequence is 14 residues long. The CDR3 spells CAWRPPTGLYGYTF. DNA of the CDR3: TGTGCCTGGAGGCCGCCGACAGGGCTCTATGGCTACACCTTC.

CDR3 region: CASTFIPALRGPGNTIYF. In nucleotides, the CDR3 is TGTGCCAGCACCTTCATACCGGCCTTGCGAGGCCCTGGAAACACCATATATTTT. The chain joins TRBV7-2 to TRBJ1-3; D is ambiguous. Germline loops: CDR1 SGHTA, CDR2 FQGNSA. The CDR3 runs 18 residues. Trimming shortened V by 7 bases and J by 2 bases, and 24 bases separated the two germline ends.

The CDR3 coding sequence is TGTGCCAGCAGTTTGACTAGCGGCCATACGCAGTATTTT. This codes for CASSLTSGHTQYF. The V call is TRBV28, the J call TRBJ2-3, with 9 bases fitting TRBD2. Germline CDR1 reads MDHEN; CDR2 reads SYDVKM. V lost 3 bases and J lost 7; bases outside the gene matches: 2. The CDR3 covers 13 residues.

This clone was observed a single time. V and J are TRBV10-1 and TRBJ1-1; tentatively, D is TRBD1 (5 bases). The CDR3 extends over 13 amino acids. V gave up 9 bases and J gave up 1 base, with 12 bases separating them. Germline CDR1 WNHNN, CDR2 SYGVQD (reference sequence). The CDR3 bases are TGCGCCAGTAGAGACAGTCCGAACACTGAAGCTTTCTTT. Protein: CASRDSPNTEAFF.

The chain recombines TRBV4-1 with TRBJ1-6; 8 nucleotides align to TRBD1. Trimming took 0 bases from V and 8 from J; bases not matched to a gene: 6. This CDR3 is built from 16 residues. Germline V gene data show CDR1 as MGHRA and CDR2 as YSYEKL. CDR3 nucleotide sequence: TGCGCCAGCAGCCAAGACGGACAGGGTGGCCATTCACCCCTCCACTTT. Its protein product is CASSQDGQGGHSPLHF.

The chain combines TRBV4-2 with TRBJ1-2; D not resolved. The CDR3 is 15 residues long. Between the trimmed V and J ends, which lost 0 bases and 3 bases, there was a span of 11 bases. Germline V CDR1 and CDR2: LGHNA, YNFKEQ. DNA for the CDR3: TGTGCCAGCAGCCAAGATACAGCCATATACTATGGCTACACCTTC. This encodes CASSQDTAIYYGYTF.

CDR3 sequence reads: CASSLVGGGAYEQYF. The CDR3 DNA follows: TGTGCCAGCAGTTTGGTGGGAGGAGGGGCGTACGAGCAGTACTTC. The J gene is TRBJ2-7, the V gene TRBV27, with D possibly matching TRBD2 (6 bases). Trimming took off 3 bases at V and 4 bases at J, with 16 bases between the two ends. The germline gives CDR1 MNHEY, CDR2 SMNVEV (reference sequence). The CDR3 is 15 residues long.

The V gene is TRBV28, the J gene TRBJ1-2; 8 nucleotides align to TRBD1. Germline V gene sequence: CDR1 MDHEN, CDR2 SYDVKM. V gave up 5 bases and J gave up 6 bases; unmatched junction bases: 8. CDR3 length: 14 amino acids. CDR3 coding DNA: TGTGCCAGCAGTCCCACAGGGGGAGTAGATGGCTACACCTTC. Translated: CASSPTGGVDGYTF.

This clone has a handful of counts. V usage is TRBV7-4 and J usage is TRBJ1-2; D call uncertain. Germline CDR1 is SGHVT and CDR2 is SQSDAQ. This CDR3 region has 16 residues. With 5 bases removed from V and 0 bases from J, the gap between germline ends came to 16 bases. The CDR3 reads CASSPTGNLANYGYTF. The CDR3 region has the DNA TGTGCCAGCAGCCCCACCGGGAACCTAGCTAACTATGGCTACACCTTC.

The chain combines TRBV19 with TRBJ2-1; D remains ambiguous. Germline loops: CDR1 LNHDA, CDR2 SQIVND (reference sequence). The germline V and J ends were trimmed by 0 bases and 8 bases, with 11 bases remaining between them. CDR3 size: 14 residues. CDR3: CASSIDTVGHEQFF. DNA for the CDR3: TGTGCCAGTAGTATAGATACAGTGGGCCATGAGCAGTTCTTC.

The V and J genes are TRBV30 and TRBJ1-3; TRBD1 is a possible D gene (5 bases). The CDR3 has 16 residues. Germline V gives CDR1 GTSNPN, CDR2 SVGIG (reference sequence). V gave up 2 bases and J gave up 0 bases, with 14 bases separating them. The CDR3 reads CAWSTTGRGSGNTIYF. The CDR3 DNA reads TGTGCCTGGAGTACCACTGGGAGGGGCTCTGGAAACACCATATATTTT.

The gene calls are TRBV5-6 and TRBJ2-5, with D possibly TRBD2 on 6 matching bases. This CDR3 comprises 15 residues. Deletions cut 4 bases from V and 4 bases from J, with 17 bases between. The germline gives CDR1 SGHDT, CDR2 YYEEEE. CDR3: CASSAFGRNPETQYF. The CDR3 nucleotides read TGTGCCAGCAGCGCGTTCGGGAGAAATCCAGAGACCCAGTACTTC.

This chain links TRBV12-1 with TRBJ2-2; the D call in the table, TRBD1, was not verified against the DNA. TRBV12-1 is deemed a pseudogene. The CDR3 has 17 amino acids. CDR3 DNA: TGTGCCAGCAGCTTTACAGGGGGCAGGCGTCACACCGGGGAGCTGTTTTTT. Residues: CASSFTGGRRHTGELFF.

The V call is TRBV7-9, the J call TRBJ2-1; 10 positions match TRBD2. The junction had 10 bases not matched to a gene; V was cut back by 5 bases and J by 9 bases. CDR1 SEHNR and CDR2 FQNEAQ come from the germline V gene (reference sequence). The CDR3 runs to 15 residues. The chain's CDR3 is CASSLGAGGLGEQFF. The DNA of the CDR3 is TGTGCCAGCAGCCTGGGAGCGGGGGGGCTGGGTGAGCAGTTCTTC.

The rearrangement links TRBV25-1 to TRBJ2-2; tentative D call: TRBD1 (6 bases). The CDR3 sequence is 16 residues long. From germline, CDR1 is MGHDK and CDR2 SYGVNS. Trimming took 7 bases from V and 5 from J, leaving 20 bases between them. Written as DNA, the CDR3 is TGTGCCAGCACCCACGCAGGGGCAAAAAATACCGGGGAGCTGTTTTTT. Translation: CASTHAGAKNTGELFF.

CDR3 in DNA: TGTGCCAGCACAAACGGACTAGCGGACCTAGGTAGCCCCAATGAGCAGTTCTTC. Amino acids: CASTNGLADLGSPNEQFF. The chain links TRBV25-1 to TRBJ2-1; 10 nucleotides match TRBD2. Germline trimming cut 7 bases from V and 6 bases from J; bases unmatched to any gene: 18. Germline CDR1 and CDR2: MGHDK and SYGVNS. The CDR3 sequence is 18 residues long.

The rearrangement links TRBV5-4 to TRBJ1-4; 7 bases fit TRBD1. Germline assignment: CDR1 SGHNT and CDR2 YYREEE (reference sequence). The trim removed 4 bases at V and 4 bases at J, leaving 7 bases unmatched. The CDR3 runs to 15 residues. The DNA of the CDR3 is TGTGCCAGCAGCCTTTACGGGACAGATAATGAAAAACTGTTTTTT. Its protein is CASSLYGTDNEKLFF.

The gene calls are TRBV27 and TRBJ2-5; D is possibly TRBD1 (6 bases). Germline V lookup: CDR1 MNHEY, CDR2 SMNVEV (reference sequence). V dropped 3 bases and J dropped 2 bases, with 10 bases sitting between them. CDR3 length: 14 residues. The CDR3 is CASSFVRGQETQYF. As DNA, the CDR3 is TGTGCCAGCAGTTTTGTCAGGGGTCAAGAGACCCAGTACTTC.

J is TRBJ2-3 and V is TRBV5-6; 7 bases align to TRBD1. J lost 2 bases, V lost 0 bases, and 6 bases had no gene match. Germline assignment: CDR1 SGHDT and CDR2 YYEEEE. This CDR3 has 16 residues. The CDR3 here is CASSLEPGQLTDTQYF. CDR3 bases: TGTGCCAGCAGCTTGGAGCCGGGACAGCTCACAGATACGCAGTATTTT.

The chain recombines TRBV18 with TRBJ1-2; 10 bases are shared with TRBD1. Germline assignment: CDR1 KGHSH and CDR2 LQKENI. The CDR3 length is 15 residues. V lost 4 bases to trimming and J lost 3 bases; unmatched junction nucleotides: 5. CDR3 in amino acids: CASSQGQGMDYGYTF. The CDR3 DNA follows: TGTGCCAGCTCACAGGGACAGGGGATGGACTATGGCTACACCTTC.

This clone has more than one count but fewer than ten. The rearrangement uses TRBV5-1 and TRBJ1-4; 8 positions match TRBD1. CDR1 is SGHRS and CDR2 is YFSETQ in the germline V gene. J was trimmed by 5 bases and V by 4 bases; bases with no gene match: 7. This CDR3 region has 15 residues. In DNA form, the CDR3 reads TGCGCCAGCAGCCCCAGGGGGCGCCTAAATGAAAAACTGTTTTTT. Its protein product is CASSPRGRLNEKLFF.

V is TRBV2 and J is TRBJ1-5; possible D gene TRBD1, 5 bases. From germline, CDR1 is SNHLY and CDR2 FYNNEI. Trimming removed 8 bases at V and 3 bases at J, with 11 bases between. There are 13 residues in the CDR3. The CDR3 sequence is CASLRDINQPQHF. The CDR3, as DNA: TGTGCCAGCCTCAGGGATATCAATCAGCCCCAGCATTTT.

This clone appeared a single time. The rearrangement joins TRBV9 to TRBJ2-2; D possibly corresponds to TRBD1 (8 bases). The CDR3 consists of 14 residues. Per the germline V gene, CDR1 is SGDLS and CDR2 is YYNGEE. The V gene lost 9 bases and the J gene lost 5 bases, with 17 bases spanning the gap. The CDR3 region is CATGGQGATGELFF. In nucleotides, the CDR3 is TGTGCCACGGGGGGTCAGGGGGCTACCGGGGAGCTGTTTTTT. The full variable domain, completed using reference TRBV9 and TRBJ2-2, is DSGVTQTPKHLITATGQRVTLRCSPRSGDLSVYWYQQSLDQGLQFLIQYYNGEERAKGNILERFSAQQFPDLHSELNLSSLELGDSALYFCATGGQGATGELFFGEGSRLTVL.

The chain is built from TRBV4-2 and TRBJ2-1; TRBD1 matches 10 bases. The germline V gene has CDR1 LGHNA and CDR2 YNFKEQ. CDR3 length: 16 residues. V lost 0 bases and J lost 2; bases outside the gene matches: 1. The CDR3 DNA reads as TGTGCCAGCAGCCAAGAGGGACAGGGGACCTACAATGAGCAGTTCTTC. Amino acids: CASSQEGQGTYNEQFF.

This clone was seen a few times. DNA for the CDR3: TGTGCCAGCAGCAATGGACAGGGTCTGAACACTGAAGCTTTCTTT. It yields the protein CASSNGQGLNTEAFF. The chain employs TRBV21-1 and TRBJ1-1; the table's D gene call, TRBD1, was not cross checked with the DNA. TRBV21-1 is deemed a pseudogene. This CDR3 has 15 amino acids.

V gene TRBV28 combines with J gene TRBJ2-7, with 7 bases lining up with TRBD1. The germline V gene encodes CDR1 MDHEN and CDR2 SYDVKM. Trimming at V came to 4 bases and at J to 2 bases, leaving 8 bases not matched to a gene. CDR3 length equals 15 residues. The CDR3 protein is CASSSRDSRAYEQYF. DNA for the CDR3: TGTGCCAGCAGTTCCCGGGACAGCAGAGCCTACGAGCAGTACTTC. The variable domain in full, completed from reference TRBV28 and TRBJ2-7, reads DVKVTQSSRYLVKRTGEKVFLECVQDMDHENMFWYRQDPGLGLRLIYFSYDVKMKEKGDIPEGYSVSREKKERFSLILESASTNQTSMYLCASSSRDSRAYEQYFGPGTRLTVT.

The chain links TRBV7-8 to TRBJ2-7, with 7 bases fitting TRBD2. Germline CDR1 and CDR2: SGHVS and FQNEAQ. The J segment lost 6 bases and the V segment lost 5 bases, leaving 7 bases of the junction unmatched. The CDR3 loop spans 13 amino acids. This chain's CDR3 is CASSLRTSLEQYF. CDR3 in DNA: TGTGCCAGCAGCCTCCGGACTAGTCTCGAGCAGTACTTC.